The 13 T cell receptor beta chains in this list originate from one sample, sequenced in a study of cytomegalovirus exposure and HLA in healthy donors. Researchers ran the PCR with 60 Vbeta and 13 Jbeta primers. Repertoires were generated with immunoSEQ multiplex PCR, while TCRdb's copy carries only in-frame clones and drops some. The sample records approximately 140,000 clones, 75% to 80% being singletons. Sequenced: PBMCs. These receptor sequences come from a man aged 35-49 years in good health and CMV-seropositive.

The chain links TRBV6-6 to TRBJ1-6, with D possibly matching TRBD1 (6 bases). Per germline, CDR1 MNHNY and CDR2 SVGAGI (reference sequence). This CDR3 is built from 14 residues. V dropped 8 bases and J dropped 5 bases, with 13 bases sitting between them. DNA of the CDR3: TGTGCCAGCGGGGGGGACATCGATAATTCACCCCTCCACTTT. Protein: CASGGDIDNSPLHF.

This chain links TRBV4-1 with TRBJ2-2, with D perhaps TRBD2 (6 bases). V lost 1 base to trimming and J lost 4 bases, with 13 bases between them. This CDR3 has 16 amino acids. Germline V lookup: CDR1 MGHRA, CDR2 YSYEKL. CDR3 DNA sequence: TGCGCCAGCAGCCAAGTCGGAGGGGCGGGCACCGGGGAGCTGTTTTTT. It yields the protein CASSQVGGAGTGELFF.

The genes are TRBV9 and TRBJ1-1; possible D gene TRBD1, 6 bases. V lost 0 bases to trimming and J lost 8 bases, with 17 bases between them. Germline V lookup: CDR1 SGDLS, CDR2 YYNGEE. This CDR3 region has 15 residues. CDR3 in amino acids: CASSVGEDRRTEAFF. Here the CDR3 DNA reads TGTGCCAGCAGCGTAGGAGAGGACAGAAGGACCGAAGCTTTCTTT.

DNA of the CDR3: TGTGCCAGCGGACTAGCGGGAGGGAGTGAGCAGTACTTC. Translated, it gives CASGLAGGSEQYF. The chain has TRBV7-3 and TRBJ2-7; 15 bases fit TRBD2. The V gene end was trimmed by 8 bases and the J gene end by 7 bases; junction bases not matched to a gene: 3. This CDR3 spans 13 amino acids. Germline V CDR1 and CDR2: SGHTA, FQGTGA.

V usage is TRBV28 and J usage is TRBJ2-7; the match to TRBD1 covers 8 bases. Trimming cost V 6 bases and J 0 bases; bases outside gene matches: 10. Germline V gene lookup returns CDR1 MDHEN and CDR2 SYDVKM. The CDR3 extends over 16 amino acids. CDR3 loop: CASRSLIGTGSYEQYF. CDR3 coding DNA: TGTGCCAGCAGATCCCTTATCGGGACAGGCTCCTACGAGCAGTACTTC.

The chain links TRBV28 to TRBJ1-2, with 7 positions matching TRBD1. V shed 8 bases and J 4 bases; nucleotides not matched to a gene: 7. The CDR3 has 13 amino acids. Germline V gene sequence: CDR1 MDHEN, CDR2 SYDVKM. CDR3 DNA sequence: TGTGCCAGCCGTGAGGGGACAGTCTATGGCTACACCTTC. This translates into CASREGTVYGYTF.

This clone came up a few times. The chain employs TRBV15 and TRBJ2-4, with 8 bases lining up with TRBD2. This CDR3 region has 16 residues. From germline, CDR1 is LNHNV and CDR2 YYDKDF (reference sequence). After removal of 5 bases from V and 7 bases from J, the junction contained 13 bases not matched to a gene. The CDR3 DNA reads TGTGCCACCAGCGGACGGGAGGGGTTGGTGGTTAACATTCAGTACTTC. This gives the protein CATSGREGLVVNIQYF.

The chain is built from TRBV7-9 and TRBJ1-1, with a tentative D call TRBD1 (5 bases). The V gene lost 1 base and the J gene lost 8 bases, with 14 bases spanning the gap. This CDR3 is 14 amino acids long. Per germline, CDR1 SEHNR and CDR2 FQNEAQ (reference sequence). CDR3 amino acids: CASSLVGGSGEAFF. For the CDR3, the DNA is TGTGCCAGCAGCTTAGTGGGGGGAAGTGGAGAAGCTTTCTTT.

CDR3 sequence: CASSSKREGHNGELFF. CDR3 sequence (DNA): TGCGCCAGCAGCAGTAAGCGGGAGGGCCACAACGGGGAGCTGTTTTTT. The chain links TRBV23-1 to TRBJ2-2, with 10 bases fitting TRBD2. TRBV23-1 is given ORF status, its function remaining uncertain. V shed 6 bases, J shed 7 bases, and the junction held 11 bases outside the gene matches. This CDR3 is built from 16 residues.

The chain recombines TRBV30 with TRBJ2-1; the D gene is possibly TRBD2 (5 bases). CDR1 and CDR2 from the germline V gene are GTSNPN and SVGIG (reference sequence). CDR3 length: 12 amino acids. The chain's CDR3 is CSSGSSYNEQFF. CDR3 nucleotide sequence: TGTTCGAGCGGCAGCTCCTACAATGAGCAGTTCTTC.

The chain couples TRBV5-1 to TRBJ2-5, with a weak D call TRBD2 (6 bases). Between the trimmed V and J ends, which lost 1 base and 2 bases, there was a span of 12 bases. Per germline, CDR1 SGHRS and CDR2 YFSETQ. This CDR3 comprises 15 residues. CDR3 sequence reads: CASSLSGAGQETQYF. Here the CDR3 DNA reads TGCGCCAGCAGCTTGAGCGGTGCGGGGCAAGAGACCCAGTACTTC.

The chain links TRBV6-1 to TRBJ1-3, with D unclear. Trimming removed 7 bases from V and 3 bases from J, with 10 bases in between. Germline CDR1 MNHNS, CDR2 SASEGT. The CDR3 has 13 residues. The CDR3 DNA sequence: TGTGCCAGCATGAACCCGGGTGGAAACACCATATATTTT. Translation gives CASMNPGGNTIYF.

The genes are TRBV5-1 and TRBJ2-3, with 10 bases that match TRBD2. CDR3 length: 17 residues. Germline-derived CDR1 and CDR2 are SGHRS and YFSETQ. The trim removed 3 bases at V and 0 bases at J, leaving 7 bases unmatched. CDR3 DNA sequence: TGCGCCAGCAGCTCCATTCTAGCGGGAGTCAGCACAGATACGCAGTATTTT. Translated: CASSSILAGVSTDTQYF.